The 2 T cell receptor beta chains below come from one sample, sequenced in a study of control samples from healthy donors and cancer patients. This table comes from immunoSEQ multiplex PCR, and its TCRdb copy is limited to in-frame clones, with some not included. The data hold tens of thousands of clones, with approximately 80% observed a single time. Specimen: blood. Receptors were obtained from a man aged 45 to 65 in good health.

The chain is built from TRBV11-2 and TRBJ1-3; D unclear. V lost 5 bases, J lost 0 bases, and 11 bases lay in between. Germline values: CDR1 SGHAT, CDR2 FQNNGV. The CDR3 extends over 15 amino acids. This CDR3 reads CASSPGEGSGNTIYF. The CDR3 DNA reads TGTGCCAGCAGCCCCGGGGAGGGCTCTGGAAACACCATATATTTT.

There are a few counts of this clone. This CDR3 reads CASLVSGQSNQPQHF. CDR3 nucleotides: TGTGCCAGTTTAGTCTCAGGACAGAGCAATCAGCCCCAGCATTTT. V usage is TRBV19 and J usage is TRBJ1-5, with a weak D call TRBD1 (6 bases). Per germline, CDR1 LNHDA and CDR2 SQIVND (reference sequence). The CDR3 has 15 amino acids. V was pared by 8 bases and J by 1 base, with 15 bases between.